Sequencing of this T cell receptor beta chain was carried out in a study of blood T cell repertoires in COVID-19. Study summary: Donors in the United States, Italy and Spain gave samples during acute or convalescent COVID-19. The analysed material was cDNA or gDNA that came from T cells, B-cell-depleted T cells, or PBMCs.

Some clones are missing from TCRdb's copy, which holds only in-frame ones; the method was immunoSEQ multiplex PCR. The sample holds more than 100,000 clones, over 75% seen once. V gave up 5 bases and J gave up 5 bases; unmatched junction bases: 5. In germline, CDR1 is MNHEY, CDR2 SVGEGT. This CDR3 is 14 amino acids long. This clonotype was sampled from a man aged 55 to 70 with active or convalescent COVID-19. This chain connects TRBV6-2 or TRBV6-3 to TRBJ2-7; 11 bases fit TRBD1. Sequencing input: peripheral blood. The CDR3 region has the DNA TGTGCCAGCAGTAGGCGGACAGGGGGCGACGAGCAGTACTTC. Its translation: CASSRRTGGDEQYF.